Presented here are 9 T cell receptor beta chains from one specimen sequenced in a study of cytomegalovirus exposure and HLA in healthy donors. 60 Vbeta and 13 Jbeta primers were used in PCR. Sequencing used immunoSEQ multiplex PCR; TCRdb keeps in-frame clones, though not all of them. The table lists around 200,000 clones, 75% to 90% of them singletons. The specimen sequenced was PBMCs. Receptors were obtained from a boy between 10 and 17 years old in good health and CMV-seronegative.

This clone was detected only once. The rearrangement uses TRBV6-4 and TRBJ2-2; TRBD2 agrees at 10 bases. V gave up 2 bases and J gave up 8 bases; unmatched junction bases: 2. The germline gives CDR1 MRHNA, CDR2 SNTAGT. There are 14 residues in the CDR3. CDR3 DNA: TGTGCCAGCAGTGACGAACTAGCGGGAGGGGAGCTGTTTTTT. This gives the protein CASSDELAGGELFF.

V and J are TRBV10-3 and TRBJ1-1; D is undetermined. This CDR3 has 15 residues. Per the germline V gene, CDR1 is ENHRY and CDR2 is SYGVKD. The V end lost 0 bases, the J end lost 5 bases, and 13 bases lay between the germline ends. Here the CDR3 DNA reads TGTGCCATCAGTGAGTCAGGGAGAGTAAGGACTGAAGCTTTCTTT. Protein product: CAISESGRVRTEAFF.

The chain has TRBV5-6 and TRBJ2-7; D unclear. V dropped 1 base and J dropped 5 bases, with 4 bases sitting between them. Germline CDR1 and CDR2: SGHDT and YYEEEE. The CDR3 is 11 residues long. CDR3 amino acids: CASSLLNEQYF. In DNA, the CDR3 is TGTGCCAGCAGCTTGTTAAACGAGCAGTACTTC.

The chain combines TRBV27 with TRBJ1-4, with D possibly being TRBD1 (6 bases). Germline V gene sequence: CDR1 MNHEY, CDR2 SMNVEV (reference sequence). CDR3 size: 18 residues. The ends were cut back, 6 bases at V and 0 bases at J, with 20 bases in the middle. Written as DNA, the CDR3 is TGTGCCAGCAGGGGTGCTCGGGACACACTTTCAACTAATGAAAAACTGTTTTTT. Translated: CASRGARDTLSTNEKLFF. Drawing the rest from reference TRBV27 and TRBJ1-4, the complete variable domain is EAQVTQNPRYLITVTGKKLTVTCSQNMNHEYMSWYRQDPGLGLRQIYYSMNVEVTDKGDVPEGYKVSRKEKRNFPLILESPSPNQTSLYFCASRGARDTLSTNEKLFFGSGTQLSVL.

This chain connects TRBV5-1 to TRBJ2-5; 11 positions agree with TRBD1. Gene TRBJ2-7 matches the end of the DNA better, so the J call may be wrong. The germline gives CDR1 SGHRS, CDR2 YFSETQ. The length of the CDR3 is 14 residues. The CDR3 DNA sequence: TGCGCCAGCAGCCCGGGACAGGGGGGCTACGAGCAGTACTTC. This sequence encodes CASSPGQGGYEQYF.

The J gene is TRBJ2-7, the V gene TRBV7-2; the D is unclear. The CDR3 is 12 residues long. Germline loops: CDR1 SGHTA, CDR2 FQGNSA. V lost 5 bases to trimming and J lost 6 bases, with 11 bases between them. Written as DNA, the CDR3 is TGTGCCAGCAGCCCAAACTCCGCCGAGCAGTACTTC. It is translated as CASSPNSAEQYF.

J is TRBJ1-4 and V is TRBV6-6, with D tentatively TRBD1 (6 bases). V lost 5 bases and J lost 3, with 13 bases in between. Germline V gives CDR1 MNHNY, CDR2 SVGAGI (reference sequence). This CDR3 is built from 15 residues. This chain's CDR3 is CASSTQGAANEKLFF. The CDR3 nucleotides read TGTGCCAGCAGTACACAGGGCGCGGCTAATGAAAAACTGTTTTTT.

This sequence joins TRBV7-2 and TRBJ1-5; D might be TRBD1 (6 bases). CDR1 is SGHTA, CDR2 FQGNSA, per germline. This CDR3 spans 14 amino acids. The V gene lost 3 bases and the J gene lost 7 bases, with 13 bases spanning the gap. CDR3 in amino acids: CASSLGSGEQPQHF. The CDR3 DNA is TGTGCCAGCAGCTTGGGGTCAGGGGAGCAGCCCCAGCATTTT.

This chain connects TRBV16 to TRBJ2-5, with 11 bases aligning to TRBD1. With V trimmed by 2 bases and J by 1 base, 3 bases remained unmatched. This CDR3 is built from 16 residues. CDR1 is KGHSY, CDR2 FQNENV, per germline. The CDR3 DNA is TGTGCCAGCAGCCAAATGGGACAGGGGGTCCAAGAGACCCAGTACTTC. Its protein product is CASSQMGQGVQETQYF.